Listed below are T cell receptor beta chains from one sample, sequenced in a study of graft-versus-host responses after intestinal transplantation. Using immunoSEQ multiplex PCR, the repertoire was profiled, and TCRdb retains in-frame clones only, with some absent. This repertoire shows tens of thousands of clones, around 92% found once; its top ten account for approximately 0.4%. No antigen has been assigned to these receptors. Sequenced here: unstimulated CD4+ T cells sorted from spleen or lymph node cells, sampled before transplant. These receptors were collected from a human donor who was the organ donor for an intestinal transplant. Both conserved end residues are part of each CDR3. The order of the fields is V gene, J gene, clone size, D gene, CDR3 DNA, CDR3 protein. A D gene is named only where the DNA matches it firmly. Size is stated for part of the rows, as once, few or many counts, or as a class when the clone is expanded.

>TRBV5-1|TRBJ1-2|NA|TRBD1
TGCGCCAGCAGCTTGGGGACAGGGAACTATGGCTACACCTTC
CASSLGTGNYGYTF
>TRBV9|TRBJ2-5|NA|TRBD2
TGTGCCAGCAGCGTAGGAAGTAGCGGGGGACAAGAGACCCAGTACTTC
CASSVGSSGGQETQYF
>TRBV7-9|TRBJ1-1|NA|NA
TGTGCCAGCAGCCCGATACAGGGAAGAGCTTTCTTT
CASSPIQGRAFF
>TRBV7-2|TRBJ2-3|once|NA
TGTGCCAGCAGCCGGGACCGAGGTGGGGCCGGAGATACGCAGTATTTT
CASSRDRGGAGDTQYF
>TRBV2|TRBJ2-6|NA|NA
TGTGCCAGCAGTGTTGAGTCTGGGGCCAACGTCCTGACTTTC
CASSVESGANVLTF
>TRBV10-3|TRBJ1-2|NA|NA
TGTGCCATCAGTGAGGAGGGCAGGGCTAACTATGGCTACACCTTC
CAISEEGRANYGYTF
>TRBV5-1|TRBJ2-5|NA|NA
TGCGCCAGCAGCCTGGGACGTTCCCAAGAGACCCAGTACTTC
CASSLGRSQETQYF
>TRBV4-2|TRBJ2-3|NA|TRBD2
TGTGCCAGCAGCCAGGCAGAGAGGGGACTAGGCACAGATACGCAGTATTTT
CASSQAERGLGTDTQYF
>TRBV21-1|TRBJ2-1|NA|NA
TGTGCCAGCAGCATAGCGGGGGCCAACTACAATGAGCAGTTCTTC
CASSIAGANYNEQFF
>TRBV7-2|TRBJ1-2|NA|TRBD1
TGTGCCAGCAGCTTCCGGGACAGGAACTATGGCTACACCTTC
CASSFRDRNYGYTF
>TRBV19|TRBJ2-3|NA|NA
TGTGCCAGCAGCGGTGGGACGGTCCGGTGGACAGATACGCAGTATTTT
CASSGGTVRWTDTQYF
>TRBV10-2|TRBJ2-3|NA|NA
TGCGCCAGCAGCCATAGCAGGGGCTTCACAGATACGCAGTATTTT
CASSHSRGFTDTQYF
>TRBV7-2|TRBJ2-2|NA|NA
TGTGCCAGCAGCTTTTCCCCCTCCCGTTCCCGGGGCACCGGGGAGCTGTTTTTT
CASSFSPSRSRGTGELFF
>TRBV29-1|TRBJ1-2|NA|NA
TGCAGCGTTGAGGTTGGTAGTAACTATGGCTACACCTTC
CSVEVGSNYGYTF
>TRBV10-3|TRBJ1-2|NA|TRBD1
TGTGCCATCAGTAAACAGGGGTTGGGCTACACCTTC
CAISKQGLGYTF
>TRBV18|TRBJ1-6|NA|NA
TGTGCCAGCTCACCTACAAATTCACCCCTCCACTTT
CASSPTNSPLHF
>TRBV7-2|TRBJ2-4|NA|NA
TGTGCCAGCAGCTTAGGGAACATTCAGTACTTC
CASSLGNIQYF
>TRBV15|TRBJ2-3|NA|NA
TGTGCCACCAGCAGAGATCCAAGGGATACGCAGTATTTT
CATSRDPRDTQYF
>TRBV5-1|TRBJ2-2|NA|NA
TGCGCCAGCAGACAGCCGAACACCGGGGAGCTGTTTTTT
CASRQPNTGELFF
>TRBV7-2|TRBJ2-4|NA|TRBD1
TGTGCCAGCAGCTTTCAGGGGGCGTACATTCAGTACTTC
CASSFQGAYIQYF
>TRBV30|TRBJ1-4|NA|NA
TGTGCCTGGAGTGTACGGAGGGAAAAACTGTTTTTT
CAWSVRREKLFF
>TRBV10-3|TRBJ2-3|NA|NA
TGTGCCATCGGTCCAGCTAGCACAGATACGCAGTATTTT
CAIGPASTDTQYF
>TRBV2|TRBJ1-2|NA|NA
TGTGCCAGCAGTGAACAAGGATACTATGGCTACACCTTC
CASSEQGYYGYTF
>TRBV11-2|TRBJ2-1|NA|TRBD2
TGTGCCAGCAGCCCGCAGCGGGGGGGCTCCTACAATGAGCAGTTCTTC
CASSPQRGGSYNEQFF
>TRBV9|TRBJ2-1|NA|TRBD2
TGTGCCAGCAGCCCTACTAGCGGGGGTAGCTCCTACAATGAGCAGTTCTTC
CASSPTSGGSSYNEQFF
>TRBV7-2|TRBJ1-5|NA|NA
TGTGCCAGCAGCTTAGCAGGGGGCAATCAGCCCCAGCATTTT
CASSLAGGNQPQHF
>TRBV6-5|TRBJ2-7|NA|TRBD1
TGTGCCAGCAGTTACAGGGACAGAACCTACGAGCAGTACTTC
CASSYRDRTYEQYF
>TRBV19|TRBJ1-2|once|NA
TGTGCCAGTAGTATAAATCACTATGGCTACACCTTC
CASSINHYGYTF
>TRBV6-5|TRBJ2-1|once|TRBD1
TGTGCCAGCAGTACATCCGGGACAGGATACAATGAGCAGTTCTTC
CASSTSGTGYNEQFF
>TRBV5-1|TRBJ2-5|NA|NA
TGCGCCAGCAGCCCCTGGGCCCAGAGGGAGCAGTACTTC
CASSPWAQREQYF
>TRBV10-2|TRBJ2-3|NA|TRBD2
TGCGCCAGCAGTGAGCGGAGGACTAGCGGGGGGGGAGATACGCAGTATTTT
CASSERRTSGGGDTQYF
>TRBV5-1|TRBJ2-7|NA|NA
TGCGCCAGCAGCTTAACCAGCTCCTACGAGCAGTACTTC
CASSLTSSYEQYF
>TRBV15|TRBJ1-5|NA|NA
TGTGCCACCAGCAGAGGACAGGCTAATCAGCCCCAGCATTTT
CATSRGQANQPQHF
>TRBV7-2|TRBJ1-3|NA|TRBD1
TGTGCCAGCAGCTTAGGGACAGGGTACGGTAATCGAGGAAACACCATATATTTT
CASSLGTGYGNRGNTIYF
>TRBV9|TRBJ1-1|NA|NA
TGTGCCAGCAGCGTAGGGCACAGGGTCCCCACTGAAGCTTTCTTT
CASSVGHRVPTEAFF
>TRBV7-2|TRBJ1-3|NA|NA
TGTGCCAGCAGCTTAGCGGGCACTCTGATAGCAGGAAACACCATATATTTT
CASSLAGTLIAGNTIYF
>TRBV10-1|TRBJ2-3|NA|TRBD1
TGCGCCAGCAGTGAGCCAGAGAAGGGACGGAAACAGGGGGAGTCGGCAGATACGCAGTATTTT
CASSEPEKGRKQGESADTQYF
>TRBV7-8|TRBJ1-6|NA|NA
TGTGCCAGCAGCTTAGGAGGGAATTCACCCCTCCACTTT
CASSLGGNSPLHF
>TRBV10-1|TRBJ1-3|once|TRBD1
TGCGCCAGCAGTGAACCCCATCTCAGGGGGCCTGGAAACACCATATATTTT
CASSEPHLRGPGNTIYF
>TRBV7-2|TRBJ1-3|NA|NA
TGTGCCAGCAGCTTAGATGGTCGAGACACCATATATTTT
CASSLDGRDTIYF
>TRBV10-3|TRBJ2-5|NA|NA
TGTGCCATCAGTGAGGCGAGACGCGGGTTTGGAGAGACCCAGTACTTC
CAISEARRGFGETQYF
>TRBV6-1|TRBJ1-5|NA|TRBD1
TGTGCCAGCAGTTCCGCGACAGGGGGCGGACAGCCCCAGCATTTT
CASSSATGGGQPQHF
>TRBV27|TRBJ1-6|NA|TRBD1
TGTGCCAGCAGTTTATCTACAGGGGTTAATTCACCCCTCCACTTT
CASSLSTGVNSPLHF
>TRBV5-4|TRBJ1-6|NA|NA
TGTGCCAGCAGCTTGATTCCGTGGGGTAGGGATTCACCCCTCCACTTT
CASSLIPWGRDSPLHF
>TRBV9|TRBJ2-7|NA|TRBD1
TGTGCCAGCAGCCCGAGATGGGCAGGGGGCCCTATTGAGCAGTACTTC
CASSPRWAGGPIEQYF
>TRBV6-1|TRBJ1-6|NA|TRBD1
TGTGCCAGCAATCAGGGGGCGAGTTCACCCCTCCACTTT
CASNQGASSPLHF
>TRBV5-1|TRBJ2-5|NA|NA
TGCGCCAGCAGCTTGGACAGGGTTGAAGAGACCCAGTACTTC
CASSLDRVEETQYF
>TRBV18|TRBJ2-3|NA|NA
TGTGCCAGCTCCCTCCGGGGGGCCAGCACAGATACGCAGTATTTT
CASSLRGASTDTQYF
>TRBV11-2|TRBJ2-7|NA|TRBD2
TGTGCCAGCAGTCATATAGCGGGGCGATCCTACGAGCAGTACTTC
CASSHIAGRSYEQYF
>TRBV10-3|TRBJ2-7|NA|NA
TGTGCCATCAGTGAGTCGAGGGGAGTCTCCGAGCAGTACTTC
CAISESRGVSEQYF
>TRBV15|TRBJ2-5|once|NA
TGTGCCACCCAACCGGGACGCCTGAGGGAGACCCAGTACTTC
CATQPGRLRETQYF
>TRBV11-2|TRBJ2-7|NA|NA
TGTGCCAGCAGCTACGACCCGGCCTACGAGCAGTACTTC
CASSYDPAYEQYF
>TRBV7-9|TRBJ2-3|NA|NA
TGTGCCAGCAGCTTAGGGTGGAGGGGGGTCGGCACAGATACGCAGTATTTT
CASSLGWRGVGTDTQYF
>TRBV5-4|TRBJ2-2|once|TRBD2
TGTGCCAGCAGCTTGTGGAGTAGCGGGGGGGTCCCCGGGGAGCTGTTTTTT
CASSLWSSGGVPGELFF
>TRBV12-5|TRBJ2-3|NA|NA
TGTGCTAGTGGTTGGGGGACAAGGACAGATACGCAGTATTTT
CASGWGTRTDTQYF